The text below deals with one T cell receptor beta chain. Its antigen is currently not known. No quality values exist for individual bases; no much larger clone is one base distant. Each collaborating institution followed its own protocols to collect whole blood in K2EDTA tubes. For TCRbeta analysis, collaborators shipped samples as frozen whole blood, isolated PBMCs, or DNA extracted from either of those sample types. The sample originates from a study of blood T cell repertoires in COVID-19 (dated by TCRdb to the early 2020s). With regard to the full study: Samples from collaborators originated in the United States, Italy and Spain and spanned both the acute and convalescent phases of COVID-19. The material from the prospective study consisted of cDNA or gDNA derived from T cells, B-cell-depleted T cells, or PBMCs. The dataset comprised deeply sampled blood TCRbeta repertoires from subjects exposed to, actively infected with, or recovered from COVID-19. A freely available public database, intended as a resource for researchers studying the immune response to SARS-CoV-2, is where the repertoires were released. Samples came from the ongoing ImmuneRACE study (first 160 participants) plus 1,254 subjects from 6 global collaborators. The sample metadata nearly always contained a de-identified subject ID, COVID-19 status, age in years and sex. Where available, HLA class I and class II types were obtained from metadata supplied by the sample provider rather than from assay-based typing. The research as a whole found: Clinical and demographic metadata were provided uncurated, with the amount varying by source and participant.

CDR1 and CDR2, per the germline V gene, are LGHNA and YNFKEQ. Spanning cysteine to phenylalanine, the CDR3 consists of 15 amino acids. Solely the CDR3 DNA is kept, with 45 bases framed from the first base. V trim: 4 bases; J trim: 5 bases; unmatched bases: 6. The immunoSEQ Assay, a bias-controlled multiplex PCR, was used to amplify TCRbeta CDR3 regions from genomic DNA. For the original study's pipeline: The number of nucleated cells in each sample was estimated by amplification of reference gene primers within the assay. To quantify the absolute abundance of each unique TCRbeta CDR3 rearrangement, sequence reads were collapsed and filtered. For each sample, productive Simpson clonality was calculated as the square root of Simpson's diversity index over productive rearrangements. The immuneACCESS repertoire file appears here via TCRdb, limited to in-frame rearrangements. These files lack a portion of the clones; in checked studies, under half of the deficit traces to unresolved V genes, and the cause of the others is not known. The V and J calls and the clone size are those of that table, but D and trimming were determined from the DNA. This sample has about 170,000 clones in its table, and 88% of those were observed once. Clones ranked in the top ten supply roughly 24% of the sample.

Sequenced input: peripheral blood. The rearrangement joined TRBV4-2 to TRBJ2-3; the junction holds 10 bases that match TRBD2. This TCR derives from a man aged 60 to 75 with acute or convalescent COVID-19. CDR3 region: CASSPQRGGRDTQYF. The nucleotides read TGTGCCAGCAGCCCCCAGCGGGGGGGGCGAGATACGCAGTATTTT.